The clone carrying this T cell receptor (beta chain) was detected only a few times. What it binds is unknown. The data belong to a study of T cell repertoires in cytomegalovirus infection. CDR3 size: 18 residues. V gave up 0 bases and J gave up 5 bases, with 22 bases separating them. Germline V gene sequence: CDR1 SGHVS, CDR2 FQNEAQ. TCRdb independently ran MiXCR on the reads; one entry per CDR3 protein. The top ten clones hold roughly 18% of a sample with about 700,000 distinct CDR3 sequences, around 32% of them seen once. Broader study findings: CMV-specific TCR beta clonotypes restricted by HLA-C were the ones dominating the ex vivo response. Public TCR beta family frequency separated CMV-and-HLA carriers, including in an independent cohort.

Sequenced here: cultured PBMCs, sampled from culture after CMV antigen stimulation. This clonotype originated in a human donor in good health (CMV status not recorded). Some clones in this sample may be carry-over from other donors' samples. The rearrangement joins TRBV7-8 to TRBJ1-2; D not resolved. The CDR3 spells CASSLALRQDEIYYGYTF. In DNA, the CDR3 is TGTGCCAGCAGCTTAGCTCTTCGGCAGGACGAAATATATTATGGCTACACCTTC.